This entry lists 11 T cell receptor beta chains sequenced from one sample in a study of OX40 agonist ivuxolimab in advanced cancers. Profiled with immunoSEQ multiplex PCR; TCRdb holds only in-frame clones, not every one. The repertoire holds around 90,000 clones, with about 93% as singletons. Material: CD4+ or CD8+ T cells sorted from blood, obtained in a trial of the OX40 agonist ivuxolimab. Receptor source: an adult with an advanced solid tumor such as melanoma, head and neck, liver or kidney cancer.

The rearrangement uses TRBV11-2 and TRBJ2-7; 9 bases match TRBD1. The CDR3 consists of 15 residues. Germline lookup yields CDR1 SGHAT and CDR2 FQNNGV. Trimming took 5 bases from V and 3 from J; bases not matched to a gene: 8. CDR3 region: CASSPSGTGRYEQYF. In DNA form, the CDR3 reads TGTGCCAGCAGCCCCAGCGGGACAGGGCGCTACGAGCAGTACTTC.

This chain joins TRBV27 and TRBJ2-3; D not certain. Germline values: CDR1 MNHEY, CDR2 SMNVEV (reference sequence). This CDR3 is built from 13 residues. Trimming left V 6 bases short and J 2 bases short, with 9 bases between. CDR3 in DNA: TGTGCCAGCAGCTTACCCGACACAGATACGCAGTATTTT. This gives the protein CASSLPDTDTQYF.

The V gene is TRBV27, the J gene TRBJ1-1; D gene uncertain. The CDR3 is 14 residues long. Germline V CDR1 and CDR2: MNHEY, SMNVEV (reference sequence). Trimming shortened V by 0 bases and J by 1 base, and 6 bases separated the two germline ends. The CDR3 here is CASSLSPGNTEAFF. The CDR3 region has the DNA TGTGCCAGCAGTTTATCACCGGGGAACACTGAAGCTTTCTTT.

This clone has a handful of counts. This chain joins TRBV30 and TRBJ1-5; perhaps TRBD1 as D (5 bases). The germline V gene has CDR1 GTSNPN and CDR2 SVGIG (reference sequence). The CDR3 covers 15 residues. V was clipped by 1 base and J by 7 bases, with 17 bases between them. CDR3 sequence: CAWSAGFGAGQPQHF. The CDR3, as DNA: TGTGCCTGGAGTGCGGGATTCGGGGCGGGACAGCCCCAGCATTTT.

The chain is built from TRBV28 and TRBJ2-7; D uncertain. The CDR3 covers 12 residues. Trimming left V 6 bases short and J 7 bases short, with 13 bases between. Germline V gene lookup returns CDR1 MDHEN and CDR2 SYDVKM. CDR3 in DNA: TGTGCCAGCAGACCAGTTCTGGGGGAGCAGTACTTC. Translating it yields CASRPVLGEQYF.

This sequence joins TRBV20-1 and TRBJ2-5, with D maybe TRBD1 (5 bases). The DNA matches TRBJ2-7 better at its end, which makes the J call doubtful. The CDR3 contains 11 residues. Germline V gene sequence: CDR1 DFQATT, CDR2 SNEGSKA (reference sequence). The CDR3 DNA is TGCAGTGCTAGAGAGGGGCCCGAGCAGTACTTC. Amino acids: CSAREGPEQYF.

The chain links TRBV11-3 to TRBJ1-1; D remains ambiguous. The CDR3 contains 12 residues. Trimming stripped 2 bases from V and 5 bases from J, with 6 bases between. The V gene's germline CDR1 is SGHNT and CDR2 YENEEA. The CDR3 DNA follows: TGTGCCAGCAGCTTAATGCAGACTGAAGCTTTCTTT. Its translation is CASSLMQTEAFF.

The chain recombines TRBV9 with TRBJ2-5; D remains ambiguous. V was cut by 3 bases and J by 1 base, with 4 bases left in between. CDR3 size: 12 residues. Germline V gene sequence: CDR1 SGDLS, CDR2 YYNGEE. CDR3 residues: CASSGSQETQYF. The CDR3 nucleotides read TGTGCCAGCAGCGGGTCCCAAGAGACCCAGTACTTC.

The V gene is TRBV28, the J gene TRBJ2-2; D is ambiguous. From germline, CDR1 is MDHEN and CDR2 SYDVKM. The CDR3 has 12 amino acids. The V end lost 10 bases, the J end lost 5 bases, and 11 bases lay between the germline ends. Here the CDR3 DNA reads TGTGCCACTCAACGAAGGACCGGGGAGCTGTTTTTT. The encoded protein is CATQRRTGELFF.

The rearrangement links TRBV6-5 to TRBJ2-2; TRBD1 aligns across 7 bases. CDR3 length equals 15 residues. The V and J ends lost 9 bases and 2 bases, in that order; junction bases with no gene match: 9. Per germline, CDR1 MNHEY and CDR2 SVGAGI. Here the CDR3 reads CASYQGQVNTGELFF. In nucleotides, the CDR3 is TGTGCCAGTTACCAAGGACAGGTCAACACCGGGGAGCTGTTTTTT.

The V gene is TRBV6-4, the J gene TRBJ1-1, with D unclear. The germline V gene has CDR1 MRHNA and CDR2 SNTAGT. The germline V and J ends were trimmed by 6 bases and 0 bases, with 8 bases remaining between them. The CDR3 is made up of 13 amino acids. In DNA, the CDR3 is TGTGCCAGCAGCGGGAGCATGAACACTGAAGCTTTCTTT. Amino acid sequence: CASSGSMNTEAFF.